The rows below give T cell receptor beta chains drawn from one sample of a study of CD8+CD57+ T cells in acquired aplastic anemia. One entry per CDR3 protein, called by TCRdb with MiXCR from the reads. The repertoire holds some 120,000 distinct CDR3 sequences, with 45% to 60% as singletons. Material: sorted CD4+, CD8+, or CD8+CD57+ T cells (not recorded which) from PBMCs. These receptors all come from a human donor with aplastic anemia. Each CDR3 is given with its conserved first and last residue. The D gene is left open where the match is weak. A clone size is listed for some rows: how often the clone was seen (once, few, many), or a class if it is expanded.

d_gene: -
v_gene: TRBV10-3
j_gene: TRBJ1-1
abundance: -
CDR3aa: CAILDRYEAFF
CDR3nt: TGTGCCATCCTTGACCGATATGAAGCTTTCTTT

d_gene: -
v_gene: TRBV3-1
j_gene: TRBJ1-2
abundance: -
CDR3aa: CASSQGIAVVGYTF
CDR3nt: TGTGCCAGCAGCCAAGGCATTGCAGTAGTTGGCTACACCTTC

d_gene: -
v_gene: TRBV7-2
j_gene: TRBJ1-1
abundance: many
CDR3aa: CASSLGGMGVMNTEAFF
CDR3nt: TGTGCCAGCAGCTTAGGAGGGATGGGGGTTATGAACACTGAAGCTTTCTTT

d_gene: TRBD1
v_gene: TRBV29-1
j_gene: TRBJ2-7
abundance: -
CDR3aa: CSVEGQGFNEQYF
CDR3nt: TGCAGCGTTGAGGGACAGGGGTTCAACGAGCAGTACTTC

d_gene: -
v_gene: TRBV6-1
j_gene: TRBJ1-2
abundance: few
CDR3aa: CASSEADRGGYGYTF
CDR3nt: TGTGCCAGCAGTGAAGCGGATCGGGGCGGCTATGGCTACACCTTC

d_gene: -
v_gene: TRBV7-8
j_gene: TRBJ2-6
abundance: many
CDR3aa: CASRRRGANVLTF
CDR3nt: TGTGCCAGCAGACGGCGCGGGGCCAACGTCCTGACTTTC

d_gene: -
v_gene: TRBV7-2
j_gene: TRBJ1-5
abundance: many
CDR3aa: CASSLAGVGQPQHF
CDR3nt: TGTGCCAGCAGCTTAGCTGGGGTGGGGCAGCCCCAGCATTTT

d_gene: -
v_gene: TRBV20-1
j_gene: TRBJ1-5
abundance: -
CDR3aa: CSASRGMVQPQHF
CDR3nt: TGCAGTGCTAGCAGGGGAATGGTTCAGCCCCAGCATTTT

d_gene: -
v_gene: TRBV6-4
j_gene: TRBJ2-1
abundance: once
CDR3aa: CASTGSTNNEQFF
CDR3nt: TGTGCCAGCACCGGATCCACTAACAATGAGCAGTTCTTC

d_gene: -
v_gene: TRBV15
j_gene: TRBJ2-5
abundance: few
CDR3aa: CATSRGQQETQYF
CDR3nt: TGTGCCACCAGCAGAGGACAGCAAGAGACCCAGTACTTC

d_gene: -
v_gene: TRBV15
j_gene: TRBJ1-2
abundance: few
CDR3aa: CATSRDRTYGYTF
CDR3nt: TGTGCCACCAGCAGGGACAGAACCTATGGCTACACCTTC

d_gene: -
v_gene: TRBV2
j_gene: TRBJ2-1
abundance: many
CDR3aa: CASNEEYNEQFF
CDR3nt: TGTGCCAGCAATGAAGAATACAATGAGCAGTTCTTC

d_gene: -
v_gene: TRBV9
j_gene: TRBJ2-3
abundance: -
CDR3aa: CASSVGGTDTQYF
CDR3nt: TGTGCCAGCAGCGTGGGGGGCACAGATACGCAGTATTTT

d_gene: -
v_gene: TRBV18
j_gene: TRBJ2-3
abundance: -
CDR3aa: CASSPFPQGTDTQYF
CDR3nt: TGTGCCAGCTCACCATTCCCGCAGGGAACAGATACGCAGTATTTT

d_gene: -
v_gene: TRBV30
j_gene: TRBJ1-5
abundance: -
CDR3aa: CAIGQTGNQPQHF
CDR3nt: TGTGCCATCGGACAGACAGGCAATCAGCCCCAGCATTTT

d_gene: -
v_gene: TRBV11-2
j_gene: TRBJ2-1
abundance: -
CDR3aa: CASSLESGSYNEQFF
CDR3nt: TGTGCCAGCAGCTTAGAGAGCGGCTCGTACAATGAGCAGTTCTTC

d_gene: -
v_gene: TRBV19
j_gene: TRBJ1-3
abundance: -
CDR3aa: CATFFGTGNTIYF
CDR3nt: TGTGCCACCTTCTTCGGGACTGGAAACACCATATATTTT

d_gene: TRBD1
v_gene: TRBV20-1
j_gene: TRBJ2-5
abundance: -
CDR3aa: CSAGTGRRGETQYF
CDR3nt: TGCAGTGCAGGGACAGGGAGAAGGGGGGAGACCCAGTACTTC

d_gene: TRBD1
v_gene: TRBV24-1
j_gene: TRBJ2-5
abundance: few
CDR3aa: CATRNAGTGTQYF
CDR3nt: TGTGCCACCAGAAACGCCGGGACAGGGACCCAGTACTTC

d_gene: -
v_gene: TRBV5-4
j_gene: TRBJ2-7
abundance: many
CDR3aa: CASSLGPEDEQYF
CDR3nt: TGTGCCAGCAGCTTGGGCCCTGAGGACGAGCAGTACTTC

d_gene: TRBD1
v_gene: TRBV19
j_gene: TRBJ1-2
abundance: -
CDR3aa: CASSIATTGEGYTF
CDR3nt: TGTGCCAGTAGTATAGCCACGACAGGGGAGGGCTACACCTTC

d_gene: -
v_gene: TRBV20-1
j_gene: TRBJ2-7
abundance: -
CDR3aa: CSAGGQVLSYEQYF
CDR3nt: TGCAGTGCGGGAGGACAGGTGCTCTCCTACGAGCAGTACTTC

d_gene: TRBD1
v_gene: TRBV15
j_gene: TRBJ1-1
abundance: once
CDR3aa: CATGSTRTGRDTEAFF
CDR3nt: TGTGCCACCGGATCCACGCGGACAGGGAGAGACACTGAAGCTTTCTTT

d_gene: -
v_gene: TRBV2
j_gene: TRBJ2-7
abundance: -
CDR3aa: CASSEGPTYEQYF
CDR3nt: TGTGCCAGCAGTGAAGGACCAACCTACGAGCAGTACTTC

d_gene: -
v_gene: TRBV10-3
j_gene: TRBJ2-1
abundance: -
CDR3aa: CAISVELSNEQFF
CDR3nt: TGTGCCATCAGTGTCGAGCTCTCCAATGAGCAGTTCTTC

d_gene: -
v_gene: TRBV29-1
j_gene: TRBJ2-3
abundance: -
CDR3aa: CSVVGGTSRTDTQYF
CDR3nt: TGCAGCGTTGTGGGTGGGACCTCCCGCACAGATACGCAGTATTTT

d_gene: -
v_gene: TRBV10-1
j_gene: TRBJ2-3
abundance: -
CDR3aa: CASSESGVDTQYF
CDR3nt: TGCGCCAGCAGTGAGTCAGGGGTAGATACGCAGTATTTT

d_gene: -
v_gene: TRBV7-7
j_gene: TRBJ2-2
abundance: many
CDR3aa: CASSHNTGELFF
CDR3nt: TGTGCTAGCAGCCATAACACCGGGGAGCTGTTTTTT

d_gene: -
v_gene: TRBV10-3
j_gene: TRBJ2-3
abundance: -
CDR3aa: CAMSDGAPDTQYF
CDR3nt: TGTGCCATGAGCGATGGGGCCCCAGATACGCAGTATTTT

d_gene: -
v_gene: TRBV20-1
j_gene: TRBJ1-2
abundance: -
CDR3aa: CSAQAGREDYGYTF
CDR3nt: TGCAGTGCTCAGGCAGGCAGGGAGGACTATGGCTACACCTTC

d_gene: -
v_gene: TRBV7-9
j_gene: TRBJ2-7
abundance: -
CDR3aa: CASSLVQTKHYEQYF
CDR3nt: TGTGCCAGCAGCTTAGTACAGACTAAGCACTACGAGCAGTACTTC

d_gene: -
v_gene: TRBV29-1
j_gene: TRBJ2-7
abundance: -
CDR3aa: CSVETRGTPYEQYF
CDR3nt: TGCAGCGTTGAAACTCGGGGGACCCCCTACGAGCAGTACTTC

d_gene: TRBD1
v_gene: TRBV15
j_gene: TRBJ1-6
abundance: few
CDR3aa: CATSRRTGVNNSPLHF
CDR3nt: TGTGCCACCAGCAGGAGGACAGGGGTCAATAATTCACCCCTCCACTTT

d_gene: -
v_gene: TRBV27
j_gene: TRBJ1-2
abundance: few
CDR3aa: CASIGSGETNYGYTF
CDR3nt: TGTGCCAGCATTGGCTCCGGGGAAACTAACTATGGCTACACCTTC

d_gene: -
v_gene: TRBV20-1
j_gene: TRBJ2-5
abundance: -
CDR3aa: CSAIGIYQETQYF
CDR3nt: TGCAGTGCTATAGGGATTTACCAAGAGACCCAGTACTTC

d_gene: TRBD1
v_gene: TRBV20-1
j_gene: TRBJ1-2
abundance: -
CDR3aa: CSAEADRGDLFGYTF
CDR3nt: TGCAGTGCGGAAGCCGACAGGGGCGATCTATTTGGCTACACCTTC